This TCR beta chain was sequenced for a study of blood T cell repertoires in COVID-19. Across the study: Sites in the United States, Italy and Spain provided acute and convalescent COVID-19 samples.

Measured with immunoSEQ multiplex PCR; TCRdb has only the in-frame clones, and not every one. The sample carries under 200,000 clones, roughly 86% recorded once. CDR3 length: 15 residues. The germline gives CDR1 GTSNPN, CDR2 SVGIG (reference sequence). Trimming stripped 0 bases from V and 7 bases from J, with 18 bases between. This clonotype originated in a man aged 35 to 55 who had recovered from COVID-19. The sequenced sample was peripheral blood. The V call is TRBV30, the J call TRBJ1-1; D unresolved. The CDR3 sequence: CAWSVRASGSIEAFF. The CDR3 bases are TGTGCCTGGAGTGTACGCGCCTCGGGTTCTATTGAAGCTTTCTTT.